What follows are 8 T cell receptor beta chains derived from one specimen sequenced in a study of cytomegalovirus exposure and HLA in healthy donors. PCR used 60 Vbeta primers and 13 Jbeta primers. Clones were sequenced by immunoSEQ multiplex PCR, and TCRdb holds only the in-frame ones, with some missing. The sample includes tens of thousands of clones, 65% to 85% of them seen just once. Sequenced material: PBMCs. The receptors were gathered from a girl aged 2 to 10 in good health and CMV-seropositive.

The CDR3 is CASVGSGQYTEAFF. DNA of the CDR3: TGTGCCAGCGTTGGTTCGGGACAGTACACTGAAGCTTTCTTT. The chain combines TRBV27 with TRBJ1-1, with TRBD1 matching 7 bases. The CDR3 is 14 amino acids. V shed 8 bases, J shed 3 bases, and the junction held 9 bases outside the gene matches. Germline-derived CDR1 and CDR2 are MNHEY and SMNVEV (reference sequence).

The DNA of the CDR3 is TGCAGCGGGAAAGCGTGGGGGGACGTTTACAATGAGCAGTTCTTC. Its translation is CSGKAWGDVYNEQFF. V and J are TRBV29-1 and TRBJ2-1; D possibly corresponds to TRBD2 (6 bases). Germline CDR1 reads SQVTM; CDR2 reads ANQGSEA. The CDR3 runs 15 residues. Deletions cut 7 bases from V and 4 bases from J, with 20 bases between.

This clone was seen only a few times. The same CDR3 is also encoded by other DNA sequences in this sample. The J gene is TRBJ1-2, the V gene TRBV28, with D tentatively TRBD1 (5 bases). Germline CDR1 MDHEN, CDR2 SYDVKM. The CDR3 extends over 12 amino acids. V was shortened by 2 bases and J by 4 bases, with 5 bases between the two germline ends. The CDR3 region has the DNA TGTGCCAGCAGTTTAGGGGCCTATGGCTACACCTTC. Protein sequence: CASSLGAYGYTF.

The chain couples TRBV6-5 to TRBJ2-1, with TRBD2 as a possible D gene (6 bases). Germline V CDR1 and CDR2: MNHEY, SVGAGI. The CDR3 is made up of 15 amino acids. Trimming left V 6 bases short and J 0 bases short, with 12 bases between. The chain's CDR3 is CASRVHSGSYNEQFF. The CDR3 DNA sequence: TGTGCCAGCAGGGTTCATAGCGGCTCCTACAATGAGCAGTTCTTC.

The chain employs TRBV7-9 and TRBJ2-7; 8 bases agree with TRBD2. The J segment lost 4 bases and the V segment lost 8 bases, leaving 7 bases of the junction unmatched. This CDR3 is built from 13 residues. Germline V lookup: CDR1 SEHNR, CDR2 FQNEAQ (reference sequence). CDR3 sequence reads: CASHGGDQYEQYF. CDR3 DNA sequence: TGTGCCAGCCACGGGGGGGATCAATACGAGCAGTACTTC.

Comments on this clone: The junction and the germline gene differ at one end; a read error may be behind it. The CDR3 sequence is CSSSFSGSGANVLTF. CDR3 nucleotides: TGTTCCAGCAGCTTCAGTGGCTCTGGGGCCAACGTCCTGACTTTC. This chain joins TRBV7-9 and TRBJ2-6; D not resolved. The CDR3 is made up of 15 amino acids. CDR1 is SEHNR, CDR2 FQNEAQ, per germline (reference sequence). The full variable domain, in which reference TRBV7-9 and TRBJ2-6 provide the parts outside the CDR3, is DTGVSQNPRHKITKRGQNVTFRCDPISEHNRLYWYRQTLGQGPEFLTYFQNEAQLEKSRLLSDRFSAERPKGSFSTLEIQRTEQGDSAMYLCSSSFSGSGANVLTFGAGSRLTVL.

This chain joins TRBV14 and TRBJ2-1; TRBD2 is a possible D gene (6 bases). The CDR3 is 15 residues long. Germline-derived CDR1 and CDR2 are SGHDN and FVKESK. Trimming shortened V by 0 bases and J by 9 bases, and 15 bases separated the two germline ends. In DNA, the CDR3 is TGTGCCAGCAGCCAAGATTCTGGCGGGACCCGTGAGCAGTTCTTC. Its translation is CASSQDSGGTREQFF.

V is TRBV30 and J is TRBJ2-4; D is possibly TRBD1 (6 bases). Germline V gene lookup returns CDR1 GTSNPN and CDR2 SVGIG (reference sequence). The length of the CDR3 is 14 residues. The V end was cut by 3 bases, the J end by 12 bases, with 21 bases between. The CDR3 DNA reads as TGTGCCTGGAGCGACCCAAGGACAGTCACCTCTCAGTACTTC. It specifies CAWSDPRTVTSQYF. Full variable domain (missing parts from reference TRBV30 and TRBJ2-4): SQTIHQWPATLVQPVGSPLSLECTVEGTSNPNLYWYRQAAGRGLQLLFYSVGIGQISSEVPQNLSASRPQDRQFILSSKKLLLSDSGFYLCAWSDPRTVTSQYFGAGTRLSVL.